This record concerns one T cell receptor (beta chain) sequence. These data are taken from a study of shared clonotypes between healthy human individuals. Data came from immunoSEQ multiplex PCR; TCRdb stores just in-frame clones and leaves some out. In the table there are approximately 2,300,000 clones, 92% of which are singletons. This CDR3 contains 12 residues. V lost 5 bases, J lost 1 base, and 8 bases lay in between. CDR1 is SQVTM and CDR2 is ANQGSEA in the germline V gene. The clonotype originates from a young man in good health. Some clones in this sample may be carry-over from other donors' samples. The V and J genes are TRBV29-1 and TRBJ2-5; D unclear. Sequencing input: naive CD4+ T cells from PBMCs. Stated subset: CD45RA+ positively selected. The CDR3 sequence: CSVTGPQETQYF. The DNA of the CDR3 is TGCAGCGTTACCGGGCCCCAAGAGACCCAGTACTTC.